Each of the 8 T cell receptor beta chains below was sequenced from the same sample in a study of blood T cell repertoires in COVID-19. The table came from immunoSEQ multiplex PCR; TCRdb's copy has only in-frame clones and leaves some out. The repertoire holds over 50,000 clones, with 88% as singletons. Sequencing was carried out using peripheral blood. Receptors were obtained from a human donor in a cohort sampled during active COVID-19.

This clone has only one observation. The CDR3 nucleotides are TGTGCCAGCTCCCAGGGACAGGGCCAAGAGACCCAGTACTTC. This gives the protein CASSQGQGQETQYF. This sequence joins TRBV18 and TRBJ2-5; 9 bases match TRBD1. The J segment lost 1 base and the V segment lost 6 bases, leaving 3 bases of the junction unmatched. Germline V gene sequence: CDR1 KGHSH, CDR2 LQKENI. The length of the CDR3 is 14 residues.

This clone was seen a single time. The rearrangement links TRBV6-5 to TRBJ2-7; 9 nucleotides match TRBD1. The CDR3 extends over 14 amino acids. With 5 bases clipped from V and 3 bases from J, the junction kept 5 bases outside the gene matches. CDR1 is MNHEY and CDR2 is SVGAGI in the germline V gene. CDR3 region: CASSTGTGFYEQYF. DNA for the CDR3: TGTGCCAGCAGTACCGGGACAGGGTTCTACGAGCAGTACTTC.

The table lists this clone with a count of one. The chain uses TRBV11-1 and TRBJ1-2; possibly TRBD1 for D (6 bases). V was cut by 4 bases and J by 7 bases, with 22 bases left in between. Per germline, CDR1 SGHAT and CDR2 FQDESV (reference sequence). The CDR3 consists of 16 residues. The CDR3 sequence is CASSSRDIGLSSGYTF. CDR3 coding DNA: TGTGCCAGCAGCTCCCGGGACATCGGTCTTTCGTCTGGCTACACCTTC.

The V call is TRBV10-2, the J call TRBJ2-4; 7 nucleotides match TRBD1. This CDR3 region has 16 residues. Looked up from germline, CDR1 is WSHSY and CDR2 is SAAADI. The V segment lost 5 bases and the J segment 1 base; nucleotides outside the gene matches: 8. CDR3 DNA sequence: TGCGCCAGCAGTACTACAGGGGTCCCTGCCAAAAACATTCAGTACTTC. Protein sequence: CASSTTGVPAKNIQYF.

V usage is TRBV3-1 (or the pseudogene TRBV3-2) and J usage is TRBJ2-7; D gene ambiguous. CDR3 length: 13 amino acids. From germline, CDR1 is LGHDT and CDR2 YNNKEL (reference sequence). Trimming removed 3 bases at V and 4 bases at J, with 10 bases between. The CDR3 here is CASSHPREYEQYF. The CDR3 nucleotides read TGTGCCAGCAGCCATCCCCGTGAGTACGAGCAGTACTTC.

The chain uses TRBV7-8 and TRBJ2-7; TRBD1 aligns across 7 bases. V lost 5 bases to trimming and J lost 4 bases; unmatched junction nucleotides: 8. Germline lookup yields CDR1 SGHVS and CDR2 FQNEAQ. CDR3 length: 14 amino acids. The CDR3 sequence is CASSQQGQRYEQYF. CDR3 DNA: TGTGCCAGCAGCCAGCAGGGACAGAGGTACGAGCAGTACTTC.

This sequence joins TRBV5-1 and TRBJ2-7, with 8 bases lining up with TRBD2. CDR3 length equals 16 residues. The V gene's germline CDR1 is SGHRS and CDR2 YFSETQ. V was pared by 0 bases and J by 4 bases, with 9 bases of the junction left unmatched. CDR3 sequence (DNA): TGCGCCAGCAGCTTGGGCTATAGCGGGATGCGGTACGAGCAGTACTTC. It translates to CASSLGYSGMRYEQYF.

Only one count was recorded for this clone. The chain joins TRBV18 to TRBJ2-3; 14 nucleotides align to TRBD2. The J segment lost 6 bases and the V segment lost 1 base, leaving 9 bases of the junction unmatched. CDR1 and CDR2 from the germline V gene are KGHSH and LQKENI. The CDR3 runs 18 residues. The DNA of the CDR3 is TGTGCCAGCTCACCACTCCGGACTAGCGGGGGGACCAGGGATACGCAGTATTTT. Amino acid sequence: CASSPLRTSGGTRDTQYF.